This T cell receptor beta chain was documented in a study of cytomegalovirus exposure and HLA in healthy donors. Trimming removed 0 bases from V and 2 bases from J, with 9 bases in between. CDR1 and CDR2 (germline): MGHRA, YSYEKL. The CDR3 runs 15 residues. Data came from immunoSEQ multiplex PCR; TCRdb stores just in-frame clones and leaves some out. The table has about 38,000 clones, roughly 91% seen once. This clonotype was obtained from a young man in good health and CMV-seronegative. The gene calls are TRBV4-1 and TRBJ2-3; D not resolved. Sequenced material: PBMCs. The DNA for the CDR3 is TGCGCCAGCAGCCAAGAGGGCCTAACCACAGATACGCAGTATTTT. Translation gives CASSQEGLTTDTQYF.